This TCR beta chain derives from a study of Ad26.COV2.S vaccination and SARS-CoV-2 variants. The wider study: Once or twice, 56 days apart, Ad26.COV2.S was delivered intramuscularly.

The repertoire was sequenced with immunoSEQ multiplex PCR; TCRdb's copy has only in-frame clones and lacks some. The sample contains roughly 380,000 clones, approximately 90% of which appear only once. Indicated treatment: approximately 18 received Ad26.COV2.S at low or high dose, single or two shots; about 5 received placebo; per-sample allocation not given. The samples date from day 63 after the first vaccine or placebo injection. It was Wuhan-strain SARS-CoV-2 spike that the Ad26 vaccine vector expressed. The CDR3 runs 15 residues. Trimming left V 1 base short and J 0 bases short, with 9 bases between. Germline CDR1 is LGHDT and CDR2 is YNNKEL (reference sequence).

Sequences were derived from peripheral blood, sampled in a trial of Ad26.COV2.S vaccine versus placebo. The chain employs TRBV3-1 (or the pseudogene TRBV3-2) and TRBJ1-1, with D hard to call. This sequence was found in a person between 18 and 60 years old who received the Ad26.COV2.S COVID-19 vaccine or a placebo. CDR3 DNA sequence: TGTGCCAGCAGCCAAGGAGGTGCTATGAACACTGAAGCTTTCTTT. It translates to CASSQGGAMNTEAFF.